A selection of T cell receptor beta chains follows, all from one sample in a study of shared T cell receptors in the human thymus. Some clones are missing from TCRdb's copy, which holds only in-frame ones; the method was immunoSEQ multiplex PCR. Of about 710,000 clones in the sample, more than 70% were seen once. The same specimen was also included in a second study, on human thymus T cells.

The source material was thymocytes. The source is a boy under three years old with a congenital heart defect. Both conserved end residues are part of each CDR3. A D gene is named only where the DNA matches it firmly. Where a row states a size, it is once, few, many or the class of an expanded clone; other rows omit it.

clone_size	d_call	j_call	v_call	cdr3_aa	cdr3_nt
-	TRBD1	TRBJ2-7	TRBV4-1	CASSHRISGQGYEQYF	TGCGCCAGCAGCCACCGAATCTCAGGACAGGGGTACGAGCAGTACTTC
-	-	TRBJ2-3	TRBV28	CASSSVRGDADTQYF	TGTGCCAGCAGTTCTGTGCGGGGAGACGCAGATACGCAGTATTTT
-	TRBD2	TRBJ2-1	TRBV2	CASMGLAGYNEQFF	TGTGCCAGCATGGGACTAGCGGGCTACAATGAGCAGTTCTTC
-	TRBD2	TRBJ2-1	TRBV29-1	CSVLAGRDSYNEQFF	TGCAGCGTATTAGCGGGAAGAGACTCCTACAATGAGCAGTTCTTC
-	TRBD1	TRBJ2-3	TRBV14	CASSWDRAPALTDTQYF	TGTGCCAGCAGCTGGGACAGGGCACCTGCCCTCACAGATACGCAGTATTTT
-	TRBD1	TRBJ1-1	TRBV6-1	CASSGYRGEDTEAFF	TGTGCCAGCAGTGGTTACAGGGGAGAGGACACTGAAGCTTTCTTT
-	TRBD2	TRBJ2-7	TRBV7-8	CASSLARPSGGAEAYEQYF	TGTGCCAGCAGCTTAGCTAGACCGAGCGGGGGGGCCGAAGCCTACGAGCAGTACTTC
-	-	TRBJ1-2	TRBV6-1	CASSERRQSYGYTF	TGTGCCAGCAGTGAAAGGAGACAGAGCTATGGCTACACCTTC
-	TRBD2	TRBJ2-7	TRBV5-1	CASSLRLAGGSEQYF	TGCGCCAGCAGCTTAAGACTAGCGGGAGGGAGCGAGCAGTACTTC
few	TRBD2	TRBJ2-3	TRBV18	CASSPETSGRADTQYF	TGTGCCAGCTCACCAGAGACTAGCGGGAGGGCAGATACGCAGTATTTT
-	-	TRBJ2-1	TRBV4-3	CASSQEADSQGRGLCDEQFF	TGCGCCAGCAGCCAAGAGGCTGATTCACAGGGACGGGGTTTATGCGATGAGCAGTTCTTC
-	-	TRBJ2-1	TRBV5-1	CASGGTGNEQFF	TGCGCCAGCGGGGGGACGGGGAATGAGCAGTTCTTC
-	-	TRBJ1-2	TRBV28	CASSPGGDPNYGYTF	TGTGCCAGCAGCCCGGGAGGGGACCCTAACTATGGCTACACCTTC
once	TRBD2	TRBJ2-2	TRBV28	CASSLPGLAGGPGTGELFF	TGTGCCAGCAGTTTGCCCGGACTAGCGGGAGGGCCGGGTACCGGGGAGCTGTTTTTT
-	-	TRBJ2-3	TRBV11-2	CASSLDPPSGSTDTQYF	TGTGCCAGCAGCTTAGATCCTCCATCGGGGAGCACAGATACGCAGTATTTT
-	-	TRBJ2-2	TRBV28	CASNGTPNTGELFF	TGTGCCAGCAATGGGACTCCGAACACCGGGGAGCTGTTTTTT
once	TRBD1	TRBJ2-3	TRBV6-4	CASSGQGGDTQYF	TGTGCCAGCAGCGGACAGGGTGGAGATACGCAGTATTTT
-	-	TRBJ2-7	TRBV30	CAWQQAAAGIYEQYF	TGTGCCTGGCAACAGGCAGCCGCGGGGATCTACGAGCAGTACTTC
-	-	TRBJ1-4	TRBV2	CASRGQRVNEKLFF	TGTGCCAGCAGAGGACAGCGAGTTAATGAAAAACTGTTTTTT
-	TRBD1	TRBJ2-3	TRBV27	CASRSGQATDTQYF	TGTGCCAGCCGATCAGGACAGGCCACAGATACGCAGTATTTT
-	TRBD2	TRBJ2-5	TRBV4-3	CASSQETSGRGETQYF	TGCGCCAGCAGCCAAGAGACTAGCGGGAGAGGAGAGACCCAGTACTTC
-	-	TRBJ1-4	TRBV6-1	CASRGGRGNEKLFF	TGTGCCAGCAGGGGAGGGAGGGGAAATGAAAAACTGTTTTTT
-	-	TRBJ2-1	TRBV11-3	CASSNQPTDNQFF	TGTGCCAGCAGCAATCAACCGACAGACAACCAGTTCTTC
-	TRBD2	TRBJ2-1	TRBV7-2	CASSLGWGLAGCNEQFF	TGTGCCAGCAGCTTAGGGTGGGGGCTAGCGGGGTGCAATGAGCAGTTCTTC
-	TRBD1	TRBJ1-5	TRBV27	CASSTSGQGSNQPQHF	TGTGCCAGCAGCACATCCGGACAGGGAAGCAATCAGCCCCAGCATTTT
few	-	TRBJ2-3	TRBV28	CASSPTCRDLKADTQYF	TGTGCCAGCAGTCCAACCTGCCGGGACTTAAAGGCAGATACGCAGTATTTT
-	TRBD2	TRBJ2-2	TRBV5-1	CASSPPVWIAGGNTGELFF	TGCGCCAGCAGCCCCCCCGTGTGGATAGCGGGGGGCAACACCGGGGAGCTGTTTTTT
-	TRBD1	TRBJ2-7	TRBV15	CATSREQGAGVEQYF	TGTGCCACCAGCAGAGAACAGGGGGCCGGGGTCGAGCAGTACTTC
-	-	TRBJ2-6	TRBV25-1	CASSDSRTGANVLTF	TGTGCCAGCAGTGATTCGCGGACTGGGGCCAACGTCCTGACTTTC